The 5 T cell receptor beta chains in this list originate from one sample, sequenced in a study of blood T cell repertoires in COVID-19. Using immunoSEQ multiplex PCR, the repertoire was profiled, and TCRdb retains in-frame clones only, with some absent. The data contain over 250,000 clones, 75% to 95% of them singletons. The sample taken for sequencing was PBMCs or T cells enriched from blood (not recorded which). The origin of the receptors is a young woman who had recovered from COVID-19.

The chain is built from TRBV7-2 and TRBJ1-2; 7 nucleotides line up with TRBD1. Germline trimming cut 5 bases from V and 8 bases from J; bases unmatched to any gene: 14. The CDR3 is made up of 15 amino acids. Germline V CDR1 and CDR2: SGHTA, FQGNSA. CDR3 sequence: CASSPRSGTEIGYTF. CDR3 sequence (DNA): TGTGCCAGCAGCCCCCGCTCCGGGACAGAAATAGGCTACACCTTC. Supplemented by reference TRBV7-2 and TRBJ1-2, the full variable domain reads GAGVSQSPSNKVTEKGKDVELRCDPISGHTALYWYRQSLGQGLEFLIYFQGNSAPDKSGLPSDRFSAERTGGSVSTLTIQRTQQEDSAVYLCASSPRSGTEIGYTFGSGTRLTVV.

J is TRBJ1-3 and V is TRBV18; D is perhaps TRBD1 (5 bases). V shed 2 bases and J shed 4 bases, with 18 bases lying between them. CDR1 KGHSH and CDR2 LQKENI come from the germline V gene. The CDR3 length is 17 residues. The CDR3 here is CASSPVSGQISGNTIYF. Written as DNA, the CDR3 is TGTGCCAGCTCACCAGTTTCCGGACAAATCTCCGGAAACACCATATATTTT. The complete variable domain, with remaining parts taken from reference TRBV18 and TRBJ1-3, reads NAGVMQNPRHLVRRRGQEARLRCSPMKGHSHVYWYRQLPEEGLKFMVYLQKENIIDESGMPKERFSAEFPKEGPSILRIQQVVRGDSAAYFCASSPVSGQISGNTIYFGEGSWLTVV.

The CDR3 loop reads CAWTRTGTTNIQYF. In nucleotides, the CDR3 is TGTGCCTGGACTAGGACAGGGACCACAAACATTCAGTACTTC. V usage is TRBV30 and J usage is TRBJ2-4; 8 positions match TRBD1. The CDR3 covers 14 residues. The J segment lost 6 bases and the V segment lost 4 bases, leaving 8 bases of the junction unmatched. The V gene's germline CDR1 is GTSNPN and CDR2 SVGIG (reference sequence).

This chain uses TRBV28 with TRBJ2-3; the match to TRBD2 covers 8 bases. CDR1 and CDR2 (germline): MDHEN, SYDVKM. The J segment lost 4 bases and the V segment lost 6 bases, leaving 6 bases of the junction unmatched. This CDR3 has 14 amino acids. The CDR3 DNA sequence: TGTGCCAGCAGCCCGGGGGGGGGACCAGATACGCAGTATTTT. It is translated as CASSPGGGPDTQYF.

J is TRBJ1-4 and V is TRBV10-2; no firm D call. This CDR3 is 18 amino acids long. Trimming stripped 3 bases from V and 3 bases from J, with 20 bases between. Per germline, CDR1 WSHSY and CDR2 SAAADI. The CDR3 DNA follows: TGCGCCAGCAGTGACAATAGAGGGTTTTGGTCCGCTAATGAAAAACTGTTTTTT. It is translated as CASSDNRGFWSANEKLFF.